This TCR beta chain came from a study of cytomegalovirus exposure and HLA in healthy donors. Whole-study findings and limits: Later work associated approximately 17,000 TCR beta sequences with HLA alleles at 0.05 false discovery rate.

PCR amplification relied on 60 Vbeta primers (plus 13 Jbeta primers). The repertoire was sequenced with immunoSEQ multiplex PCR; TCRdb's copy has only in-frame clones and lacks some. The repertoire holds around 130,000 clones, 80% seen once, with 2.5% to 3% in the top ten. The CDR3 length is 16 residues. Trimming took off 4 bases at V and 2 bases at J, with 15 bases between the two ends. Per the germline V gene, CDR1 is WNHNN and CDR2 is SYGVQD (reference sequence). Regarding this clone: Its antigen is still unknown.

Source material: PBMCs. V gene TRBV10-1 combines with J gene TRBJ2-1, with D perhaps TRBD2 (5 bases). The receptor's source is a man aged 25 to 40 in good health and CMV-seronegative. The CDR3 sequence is CASSGKSGATYNEQFF. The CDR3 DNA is TGCGCCAGCAGTGGTAAAAGCGGTGCAACCTACAATGAGCAGTTCTTC.